One TCR beta chain is described in this entry. The V end lost 7 bases, the J end lost 1 base, and 13 bases lay between the germline ends. The CDR3 contains 13 residues. CDR1 and CDR2 from the germline V gene are SQVTM and ANQGSEA. About 0.5 to 1 ug RNA was reverse transcribed with random hexamers. Across 54 Vbeta and 13 Jbeta, TCR beta CDR3 was amplified with immunoSEQ multiplex PCR. One entry per CDR3 protein, called by TCRdb with MiXCR from the immunoSEQ multiplex PCR reads. Here the sample spans approximately 160,000 distinct CDR3 sequences, just over 90% being singletons. The authors sequenced TCR beta from blood CD8+ and CD4+ T cells. This sample stems from a study of CD8 T cells in Susac syndrome.

The sample comprised CD4+ T cells from PBMCs. This sequence originates from a human donor in good health. This chain joins TRBV29-1 and TRBJ1-1, with D tentatively TRBD1 (6 bases). The CDR3: CSEVRDKNTEAFF. The CDR3 nucleotides read TGCAGCGAGGTTCGGGACAAGAACACTGAAGCTTTCTTT.